Each of the 11 T cell receptor beta chains below was sequenced from the same sample in a study of OX40 agonist ivuxolimab in advanced cancers. Here immunoSEQ multiplex PCR was the method, and the copy in TCRdb shows in-frame clones only, minus some. Here the sample spans tens of thousands of clones, over 75% being singletons. The source material was CD4+ or CD8+ T cells sorted from blood, sampled in a trial of the OX40 agonist ivuxolimab. The receptors were gathered from an adult with an advanced solid tumor such as melanoma, head and neck, liver or kidney cancer.

The gene calls are TRBV18 and TRBJ2-5; TRBD1 is a possible D gene (8 bases). Trimming cost V 3 bases and J 4 bases, with 15 bases left between them. Germline V gene sequence: CDR1 KGHSH, CDR2 LQKENI. CDR3 length equals 15 residues. This CDR3 reads CASSPSDREGETQYF. DNA of the CDR3: TGTGCCAGCTCACCCTCGGACAGGGAGGGAGAGACCCAGTACTTC.

As for this clone: The same CDR3 can be traced to other DNA sequences in this sample. The chain links TRBV29-1 to TRBJ1-4; D is unresolved. The germline V and J ends were trimmed by 5 bases and 0 bases, with 7 bases remaining between them. The CDR3 length is 13 residues. CDR1 and CDR2 (germline): SQVTM, ANQGSEA. CDR3 protein: CSVLGATNEKLFF. As DNA, the CDR3 is TGCAGCGTTCTCGGAGCAACTAATGAAAAACTGTTTTTT.

The chain combines TRBV10-2 with TRBJ1-2; a weak D match, TRBD1 (6 bases). Trimming removed 3 bases from V and 2 bases from J, with 16 bases in between. There are 16 residues in the CDR3. Germline V CDR1 and CDR2: WSHSY, SAAADI. CDR3 nucleotide sequence: TGCGCCAGCAGTGAATGGGGGGCTCTTCAAAACTATGGCTACACCTTC. This codes for CASSEWGALQNYGYTF.

The chain has TRBV28 and TRBJ1-1; the match to TRBD1 covers 8 bases. The V and J ends lost 2 bases and 4 bases, in that order; junction bases with no gene match: 3. This CDR3 has 14 residues. CDR1 MDHEN and CDR2 SYDVKM come from the germline V gene. In DNA, the CDR3 is TGTGCCAGCAGTTTAGTGACAGGGGTCACTGAAGCTTTCTTT. Protein: CASSLVTGVTEAFF.

The chain employs TRBV5-1 and TRBJ1-2; no reliable D call. V dropped 0 bases and J dropped 1 base, with 16 bases sitting between them. The CDR3 has 17 residues. In germline, CDR1 is SGHRS, CDR2 YFSETQ. CDR3 DNA: TGCGCCAGCAGCTTGGCCGGCAGCCTTACTTTTAACTATGGCTACACCTTC. This translates into CASSLAGSLTFNYGYTF.

The V call is TRBV7-9, the J call TRBJ1-4; tentatively, D is TRBD1 (5 bases). Germline loops: CDR1 SEHNR, CDR2 FQNEAQ (reference sequence). V shed 2 bases and J shed 4 bases, with 14 bases lying between them. This CDR3 contains 16 residues. CDR3 protein: CASSLRGAGRNEKLFF. The CDR3 coding sequence is TGTGCCAGCAGCTTACGAGGGGCGGGTCGTAATGAAAAACTGTTTTTT.

This chain links TRBV28 with TRBJ2-2, with D possibly being TRBD2 (5 bases). V was shortened by 7 bases and J by 4 bases, with 13 bases between the two germline ends. The germline V gene has CDR1 MDHEN and CDR2 SYDVKM. The CDR3 sequence is 14 residues long. The CDR3 DNA sequence: TGTGCCAGCAACCGGCGGAGGCCCACCGGGGAGCTGTTTTTT. Translated: CASNRRRPTGELFF.

The chain carries TRBV2 and TRBJ2-5; TRBD1 matches at 12 bases. The V gene end was trimmed by 6 bases and the J gene end by 5 bases; junction bases not matched to a gene: 19. The germline CDR1 and CDR2 sequences are SNHLY and FYNNEI. CDR3 length: 19 residues. The CDR3 is CASRWKGFMGQGARETQYF. The CDR3 DNA reads TGTGCCAGCAGGTGGAAAGGGTTTATGGGACAGGGGGCGAGGGAGACCCAGTACTTC.

This chain connects TRBV19 to TRBJ2-4; D gene ambiguous. This CDR3 region has 14 residues. The V end was cut by 6 bases, the J end by 7 bases, with 16 bases between. Germline loops: CDR1 LNHDA, CDR2 SQIVND (reference sequence). CDR3 residues: CASSFPIPNNIQYF. CDR3 DNA sequence: TGTGCCAGTAGCTTCCCGATACCGAACAACATTCAGTACTTC.

The chain uses TRBV7-2 and TRBJ2-2; a weak D match, TRBD2 (6 bases). Per the germline V gene, CDR1 is SGHTA and CDR2 is FQGNSA. This CDR3 region has 16 residues. Trimming removed 5 bases from V and 3 bases from J, with 16 bases in between. This CDR3 is CASSRDRRADTGELFF. DNA of the CDR3: TGTGCCAGCAGCCGAGATCGGAGGGCAGACACCGGGGAGCTGTTTTTT.

The V and J genes are TRBV6-5 and TRBJ2-5; D is possibly TRBD1 (5 bases). CDR3 length: 13 residues. CDR1 and CDR2 from the germline V gene are MNHEY and SVGAGI. V was clipped by 5 bases and J by 2 bases, with 9 bases between them. The CDR3 here is CASSRRDQETQYF. CDR3 nucleotide sequence: TGTGCCAGCAGTCGCAGGGATCAAGAGACCCAGTACTTC.